This T cell receptor beta chain was sequenced in a study of radiotherapy plus CTLA-4 blockade in lung cancer. Concerning this clone itself: What it binds is not known.

Alongside CTLA-4 blockade with ipilimumab, patients with chemo-refractory metastatic non-small-cell lung cancer received focal radiation. The repertoire was sequenced with immunoSEQ multiplex PCR; TCRdb's copy has only in-frame clones and lacks some. Here the sample spans about 60,000 clones, about four fifths being singletons. Study-level results: After treatment with radiotherapy plus ipilimumab, TCR clones that came from the tumor expanded in blood. According to reports, early shifts in blood T cell clones, alongside interferon-beta, forecast response most accurately.

The J segment lost 6 bases and the V segment lost 2 bases, leaving 4 bases of the junction unmatched. The germline V gene encodes CDR1 SGDLS and CDR2 YYNGEE. The CDR3 covers 14 residues. This receptor was identified in a human donor with non-small cell lung cancer who had a partial response to radiotherapy plus ipilimumab. The rearrangement links TRBV9 to TRBJ2-1; 8 bases match TRBD1. Sequenced here: peripheral blood, sampled from a patient treated with radiotherapy plus ipilimumab. The CDR3 DNA reads as TGTGCCAGCAGCGTGCCCGGGACAGGCAATGAGCAGTTCTTC. It yields the protein CASSVPGTGNEQFF.